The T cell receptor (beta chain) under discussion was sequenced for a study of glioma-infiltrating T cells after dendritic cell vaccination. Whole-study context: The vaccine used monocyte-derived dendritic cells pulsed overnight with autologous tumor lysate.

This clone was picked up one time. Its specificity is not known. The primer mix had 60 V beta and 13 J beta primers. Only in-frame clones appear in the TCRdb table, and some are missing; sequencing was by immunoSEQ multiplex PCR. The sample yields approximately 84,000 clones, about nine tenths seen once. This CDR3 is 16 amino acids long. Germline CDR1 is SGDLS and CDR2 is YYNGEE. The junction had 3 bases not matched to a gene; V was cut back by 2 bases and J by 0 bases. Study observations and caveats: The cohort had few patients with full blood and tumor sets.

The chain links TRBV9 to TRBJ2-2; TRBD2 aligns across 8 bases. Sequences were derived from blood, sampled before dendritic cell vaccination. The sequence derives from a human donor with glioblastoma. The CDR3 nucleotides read TGTGCCAGCAGCGTTCGCGGGAGGACGAACACCGGGGAGCTGTTTTTT. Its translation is CASSVRGRTNTGELFF.